These T cell receptor beta chains were read from a single sample in a study of blood T cell repertoires in COVID-19. Produced via immunoSEQ multiplex PCR; TCRdb's table is partial and in-frame only. The sample has approximately 73,000 clones; about nine tenths are singletons. Specimen: peripheral blood. These receptors were taken from a woman aged 55-75 years with acute or convalescent COVID-19. Both conserved end residues are part of each CDR3. Fields, in order: V gene, J gene, D gene, clone size, CDR3 DNA, CDR3 protein. D genes are given only for firm matches. Where a row states a size, it is once, few, many or the class of an expanded clone; other rows omit it.

TRBV15,TRBJ2-1,.,.,TGTGCCACCAGCAGCGACAATGAGCAGTTCTTC,CATSSDNEQFF
TRBV27,TRBJ1-6,.,.,TGTGCCAGCAGTTTATGGGGGGGGCTCAATTCACCCCTCCACTTT,CASSLWGGLNSPLHF
TRBV29-1,TRBJ1-1,.,.,TGCACCCTGGGCCGCCGGATGAACACTGAAGCTTTCTTT,CTLGRRMNTEAFF
TRBV11-2,TRBJ2-1,TRBD2,.,TGTGCCAGCAGCCCACTAGCGAATCCGGACAATGAGCAGTTCTTC,CASSPLANPDNEQFF
TRBV7-2,TRBJ2-1,.,.,TGTGCCAGCAGTCTGAGTCGCGGTTCTTACAATGAGCAGTTCTTC,CASSLSRGSYNEQFF
TRBV9,TRBJ2-5,.,.,TGTGCCAGCAGCGTAGCCGGGGACTCCCGGACGGGTGAGACCCAGTACTTC,CASSVAGDSRTGETQYF
TRBV29-1,TRBJ2-3,.,.,TGCAGCGTTGTAGTGGGGGGGCTCACAGATACGCAGTATTTT,CSVVVGGLTDTQYF
TRBV3-1/TRBV3-2,TRBJ2-2,TRBD2,.,TGTGCCAGCAGCCAAGATTCCGGGACTAGCGACACCGGGGAGCTGTTTTTT,CASSQDSGTSDTGELFF
TRBV6-5,TRBJ2-7,TRBD1,.,TGTGCCAGCAGCCCAGACCGGGACAGGGTGTACGAGCAGTACTTC,CASSPDRDRVYEQYF
TRBV5-4,TRBJ1-4,.,few,TGTGCCAGCAGCCCCTCCGGGGGTAATGAAAAACTGTTTTTT,CASSPSGGNEKLFF
TRBV27,TRBJ2-7,TRBD1,few,TGTGCCAGCAGGGTCCTAGGACAGGGGAGTTCCTACGAGCAGTACTTC,CASRVLGQGSSYEQYF
TRBV4-1,TRBJ2-5,TRBD2,.,TGCGCCAGCAGCCAAGATACCGGACTAGCGGGGGGGCAAGAGACCCAGTACTTC,CASSQDTGLAGGQETQYF
TRBV7-9,TRBJ2-3,.,.,TGTGCCAGCAGCTTAGAGGGGGTTAAAGCAGATACGCAGTATTTT,CASSLEGVKADTQYF
TRBV19,TRBJ2-3,TRBD2,.,TGTGCCAGTAGTCCCGGGACTAGCTTCCCAGATACGCAGTATTTT,CASSPGTSFPDTQYF
TRBV24-1,TRBJ2-1,TRBD1,.,TGTGCCACCAGTGATACAGGGGGATCCTACAATGAGCAGTTCTTC,CATSDTGGSYNEQFF
TRBV19,TRBJ2-2,.,.,TGTGCCAGTAGTATAGATCTCCTACTGTACGGGGAGCTGTTTTTT,CASSIDLLLYGELFF
TRBV7-2,TRBJ2-1,.,once,TGTGCCAGCAGCTTACTTCAGGGGGAAGCGGGTGAGCAGTTCTTC,CASSLLQGEAGEQFF
TRBV18,TRBJ2-7,.,.,TGTGCCAGCTCACGGGACTTAGCCTACGAGCAGTACTTC,CASSRDLAYEQYF
TRBV7-3,TRBJ2-2,.,.,TGTGCCAGCAGTCTGACAGGGAACACCGGGGAGCTGTTTTTT,CASSLTGNTGELFF
TRBV5-6,TRBJ2-2,TRBD1,.,TGTGCCAGCAGCCACCGGGACAGCCTTAACACCGGGGAGCTGTTTTTT,CASSHRDSLNTGELFF
TRBV4-2,TRBJ1-1,TRBD1,.,TGTGCCAGCACCCAGACAGGGGGTGGAACTGAAGCTTTCTTT,CASTQTGGGTEAFF
TRBV29-1,TRBJ2-3,.,.,TGCAGCGTTGATATAAATGAGGATACGCAGTATTTT,CSVDINEDTQYF
TRBV6-2/TRBV6-3,TRBJ2-7,TRBD1,.,TGTGCCAGCAGTTATGGACAGGGGTCCCTTCCGAGAGAGCAGTACTTC,CASSYGQGSLPREQYF
TRBV28,TRBJ1-4,TRBD1,.,TGTGCCAGCAGTCAGCACAGGGGGTCGACTAATGAAAAACTGTTTTTT,CASSQHRGSTNEKLFF
TRBV30,TRBJ1-1,.,.,TGTGCCTGGAGTCTTCTGGGCAAAGGGGGCACTGAAGCTTTCTTT,CAWSLLGKGGTEAFF
TRBV5-1,TRBJ2-3,.,.,TGCGCCAGCAGCGAGAGCTCTTTGGGGCCTACAGATACGCAGTATTTT,CASSESSLGPTDTQYF
TRBV19,TRBJ2-2,TRBD1,.,TGTGCCAGTAGTCTCCACAGGGGGCGTACCGGGGAGCTGTTTTTT,CASSLHRGRTGELFF
TRBV6-5,TRBJ2-1,TRBD2,.,TGTGCCAGCAGCCGGGGGAGGGGACCCTACAATGAGCAGTTCTTC,CASSRGRGPYNEQFF
TRBV28,TRBJ1-3,.,.,TGTGCCAGCAGTTCAGGGTCCGGAAACACCATATATTTT,CASSSGSGNTIYF
TRBV9,TRBJ2-5,TRBD1,.,TGTGCCAGCAGCGTAACAGGGGACAGCTCGACCCAGTACTTC,CASSVTGDSSTQYF
TRBV6-2/TRBV6-3,TRBJ1-1,TRBD1,once,TGTGCCAGCAGTTCCCAGGGGGGTGCGAACACTGAAGCTTTCTTT,CASSSQGGANTEAFF
TRBV5-1,TRBJ2-4,.,.,TGCGCCAGCAGCAGGGAACAGGGTGAAAACATTCAGTACTTC,CASSREQGENIQYF
TRBV7-2,TRBJ1-6,.,once,TGTGCCAGCAGCTTAAGGGGTAGGAATTCACCCCTCCACTTT,CASSLRGRNSPLHF
TRBV5-1,TRBJ1-2,.,.,TGCGCCAGCACCCCGGACAGCCTGGATGGCTACACCTTC,CASTPDSLDGYTF
TRBV4-1,TRBJ2-1,TRBD2,.,TGCGCCAGCAGCCAAGAAGGGGGACTAGCGCCCTGGGATGAGCAGTTCTTC,CASSQEGGLAPWDEQFF
TRBV28,TRBJ1-6,TRBD1,once,TGTGCCAGCAGTTTGTCGACAGGGGGTTCGAATTCACCCCTCCACTTT,CASSLSTGGSNSPLHF
TRBV5-1,TRBJ1-1,.,few,TGCGCCAGCAGCGTCCCGAGAGACACTGAAGCTTTCTTT,CASSVPRDTEAFF
TRBV15,TRBJ2-1,TRBD2,once,TGTGCCACCAGCAGCAGAGGGAGGGCCTCATACAATGAGCAGTTCTTC,CATSSRGRASYNEQFF
TRBV4-3,TRBJ1-2,.,.,TGCGCCAGCAGCCCCCAGGGGACCAATGGCTACACCTTC,CASSPQGTNGYTF
TRBV4-2,TRBJ2-1,.,.,TGTGCCAGCAGCCAAGGGGTCGGAGACCGGCACAATGAGCAGTTCTTC,CASSQGVGDRHNEQFF
TRBV6-4,TRBJ2-7,.,.,TGTGCCAGCAGTGCACTCCGCTACGAGCAGTACTTC,CASSALRYEQYF
TRBV14,TRBJ1-1,TRBD1,.,TGTGCCAGCAGCCAAGGTAGACAGGGCACTGAAGCTTTCTTT,CASSQGRQGTEAFF
TRBV7-3,TRBJ2-3,.,.,TGTGCCAGCAGCTTAATGGCCCCGCCGGATACGCAGTATTTT,CASSLMAPPDTQYF
TRBV14,TRBJ1-2,.,.,TGTGCCAGCAGCCAAGACAGGGACTATGGCTACACCTTC,CASSQDRDYGYTF
TRBV2,TRBJ2-1,TRBD2,.,TGTGCCAGCACACCTTCTAGCGGGAGTCTACTTTACAATGAGCAGTTCTTC,CASTPSSGSLLYNEQFF
TRBV30,TRBJ2-1,TRBD1,.,TGTGCCTCACGGACAGGGGGCTTCTACAATGAGCAGTTCTTC,CASRTGGFYNEQFF
TRBV3-1/TRBV3-2,TRBJ1-2,.,few,TGTGCCAGCAGCCAAGGTAGCAGTAACTATGGCTACACCTTC,CASSQGSSNYGYTF
TRBV6-1,TRBJ2-7,TRBD1,.,TGTGCCAGCAGTGAATCGACAGGGGGCAGGGAGCAGTACTTC,CASSESTGGREQYF
TRBV3-1/TRBV3-2,TRBJ1-1,TRBD1,.,TGTGCCAGCAGCCAGATACAGGGGGCCGTCACTGAAGCTTTCTTT,CASSQIQGAVTEAFF
TRBV18,TRBJ2-7,TRBD1,.,TGTGCCAGCTCACCGACAGGGGTCGAGCAGTACTTC,CASSPTGVEQYF
TRBV5-1,TRBJ2-5,TRBD2,.,TGCGCCAGCAGCGTTGGGACTAGCGGGAGCAGGGAGACCCAGTACTTC,CASSVGTSGSRETQYF
TRBV12-3/TRBV12-4,TRBJ2-7,.,.,TGTGCCAGCAGTTCACGGTACGAGCAGTACTTC,CASSSRYEQYF
TRBV7-3,TRBJ2-5,.,once,TGTGCCAGCAGCCAGGGAAAGCAAGAGACCCAGTACTTC,CASSQGKQETQYF
TRBV4-2,TRBJ2-1,TRBD2,.,TGTGCCAGCAGCCAACAGACTAGCGGGAGTAGAAATGAGCAGTTCTTC,CASSQQTSGSRNEQFF
TRBV19,TRBJ1-2,.,.,TGTGCCAGTAGTCCCTGGGACACCGCAACTAACTATGGCTACACCTTC,CASSPWDTATNYGYTF
TRBV7-2,TRBJ2-3,TRBD2,once,TGTGCCAGCAGCTTCGCGGGGGTGTCCGTAGATACGCAGTATTTT,CASSFAGVSVDTQYF
TRBV11-1,TRBJ1-1,.,.,TGTGCCAGCAGCCGAGACATGAACACTGAAGCTTTCTTT,CASSRDMNTEAFF